This T cell receptor beta chain was captured in a study of glioma-infiltrating T cells. TCR alpha and beta CDR3 regions were amplified from RNA using iRepertoire nested multiplex PCR. TCRdb ran MiXCR on the multiplex PCR reads and lists one entry per CDR3 protein. Of around 120,000 distinct CDR3 sequences listed, 24% are singletons. The origin of this receptor is a human donor with low-grade glioma or glioblastoma, undergoing nonglioma brain surgery, or in good health (not recorded which). Sample: glioma tissue, nonneoplastic brain tissue, or PBMCs (not recorded which).

CDR3 sequence: CASSLTRTSSYNSPLHF. The CDR3 DNA sequence: TGCGCCAGCAGCCTGACGAGAACGAGCTCCTATAATTCACCCCTCCACTTT. The chain carries TRBV4-1 and TRBJ1-6; no clear D. Germline-derived CDR1 and CDR2 are MGHRA and YSYEKL. This CDR3 comprises 17 residues. Trimming took off 4 bases at V and 0 bases at J, with 13 bases between the two ends.